The 26 T cell receptor beta chains below were found in one sample sequenced in a study of cytomegalovirus exposure and HLA in healthy donors. In the PCR, 60 Vbeta and 13 Jbeta primers were used. The data were produced by immunoSEQ multiplex PCR, yet TCRdb's version contains in-frame clones alone and is incomplete. The sample contains approximately 150,000 clones, 80% of which appear only once. Sample: PBMCs. The receptors here all came from a young man in good health and CMV-seropositive.

This clone occurred once. The rearrangement uses TRBV5-1 and TRBJ2-7; TRBD1 matches 8 bases. CDR1 and CDR2 from the germline V gene are SGHRS and YFSETQ. The CDR3 is 16 residues long. V gave up 5 bases and J gave up 1 base; unmatched junction bases: 11. The CDR3 here is CASSLSWTGSSYEQYF. The CDR3 DNA reads TGCGCCAGCAGTCTTAGCTGGACAGGGAGTTCCTACGAGCAGTACTTC.

The chain has TRBV14 and TRBJ2-5, with TRBD2 matching over 9 bases. The tail of the sequence fits TRBJ2-7 better, so the J call may be wrong. CDR3 length: 15 residues. The germline V gene has CDR1 SGHDN and CDR2 FVKESK. This CDR3 reads CASSQATSGSYEQYF. For the CDR3, the DNA is TGTGCCAGCAGCCAAGCGACTAGCGGCTCCTACGAGCAGTACTTC.

The V call is TRBV5-6, the J call TRBJ1-1; possible D gene TRBD1, 5 bases. Trimming left V 2 bases short and J 3 bases short, with 11 bases between. Germline CDR1 and CDR2: SGHDT and YYEEEE. The CDR3 length is 14 residues. CDR3 region: CASSFAGLYTEAFF. As DNA, the CDR3 is TGTGCCAGCAGCTTCGCAGGGTTGTACACTGAAGCTTTCTTT.

The V call is TRBV14, the J call TRBJ2-1; 7 bases agree with TRBD1. Germline assignment: CDR1 SGHDN and CDR2 FVKESK. V gave up 5 bases and J gave up 4 bases; unmatched junction bases: 5. This CDR3 has 14 amino acids. The CDR3 DNA follows: TGTGCCAGCAGCGACGGGACAGATTACAATGAGCAGTTCTTC. This encodes CASSDGTDYNEQFF. The entire variable domain, with the rest obtained from reference TRBV14 and TRBJ2-1, is as follows: EAGVTQFPSHSVIEKGQTVTLRCDPISGHDNLYWYRRVMGKEIKFLLHFVKESKQDESGMPNNRFLAERTGGTYSTLKVQPAELEDSGVYFCASSDGTDYNEQFFGPGTRLTVL.

This chain's CDR3 is CAWSLHLAGGNTGELFF. The CDR3 coding sequence is TGTGCCTGGAGTTTACACCTGGCGGGAGGGAATACCGGGGAGCTGTTTTTT. This chain connects TRBV30 to TRBJ2-2; 9 bases align to TRBD2. The CDR3 runs to 17 residues. After removal of 2 bases from V and 5 bases from J, the junction contained 12 bases not matched to a gene. Germline CDR1 and CDR2: GTSNPN and SVGIG (reference sequence).

This clone has a handful of counts. The chain uses TRBV7-3 and TRBJ2-5, with 7 bases identical to TRBD2. The CDR3 is made up of 13 amino acids. V was pared by 2 bases and J by 5 bases, with 2 bases of the junction left unmatched. CDR1 and CDR2 from the germline V gene are SGHTA and FQGTGA. This chain's CDR3 is CASSLGRDETQYF. DNA for the CDR3: TGTGCCAGCAGCTTAGGGAGGGACGAGACCCAGTACTTC.

This chain links TRBV6-6 with TRBJ1-6, with TRBD1 matching 7 bases. The germline V gene encodes CDR1 MNHNY and CDR2 SVGAGI (reference sequence). The V segment lost 2 bases and the J segment 7 bases; nucleotides outside the gene matches: 5. This CDR3 is 15 amino acids long. CDR3 sequence (DNA): TGTGCCAGCAGTTACGGGCAAGGGGGCAATTCACCCCTCCACTTT. Residues: CASSYGQGGNSPLHF.

The rearrangement uses TRBV5-6 and TRBJ2-3; D is perhaps TRBD1 (6 bases). Germline loops: CDR1 SGHDT, CDR2 YYEEEE. The CDR3 runs 16 residues. Trimming removed 0 bases from V and 2 bases from J, with 13 bases in between. The CDR3 DNA reads TGTGCCAGCAGCTTGGCGGGCCAGGGGTTCACAGATACGCAGTATTTT. It is translated as CASSLAGQGFTDTQYF.

The chain uses TRBV27 and TRBJ2-1, with 13 bases matching TRBD2. Per germline, CDR1 MNHEY and CDR2 SMNVEV (reference sequence). The CDR3 has 15 amino acids. Unmatched junction bases numbered 7, after V lost 4 bases and J lost 10 bases. The CDR3 sequence is CASSSGLAGVQEQFF. The CDR3 DNA reads as TGTGCCAGCAGTTCCGGACTAGCGGGAGTTCAGGAGCAGTTCTTC.

The rearrangement uses TRBV27 and TRBJ1-4; the match to TRBD1 covers 9 bases. Germline-derived CDR1 and CDR2 are MNHEY and SMNVEV (reference sequence). CDR3 length equals 19 residues. The J segment lost 7 bases and the V segment lost 5 bases, leaving 20 bases of the junction unmatched. CDR3 nucleotide sequence: TGTGCCAGCAGTACTACCTCCGGGACAGGGTCTATCTATACTGAAAAACTGTTTTTT. This codes for CASSTTSGTGSIYTEKLFF.

This clone was detected only once. The chain joins TRBV9 to TRBJ1-2; D possibly corresponds to TRBD1 (5 bases). V was shortened by 0 bases and J by 3 bases, with 12 bases between the two germline ends. Per germline, CDR1 SGDLS and CDR2 YYNGEE. The CDR3 sequence is 15 residues long. The CDR3 reads CASSVAPGQDYGYTF. DNA for the CDR3: TGTGCCAGCAGCGTAGCCCCAGGGCAGGACTATGGCTACACCTTC.

The chain has TRBV2 and TRBJ2-2, with a possible D match to TRBD2 (5 bases). CDR3 length equals 14 residues. Deletions cut 6 bases from V and 5 bases from J, with 13 bases between. Germline CDR1 and CDR2: SNHLY and FYNNEI. CDR3 amino acids: CASRVSGGTGELFF. In nucleotides, the CDR3 is TGTGCCAGCAGGGTCTCAGGAGGAACCGGGGAGCTGTTTTTT. Full variable domain (outside the CDR3, taken from reference TRBV2 and TRBJ2-2): EPEVTQTPSHQVTQMGQEVILRCVPISNHLYFYWYRQILGQKVEFLVSFYNNEISEKSEIFDDQFSVERPDGSNFTLKIRSTKLEDSAMYFCASRVSGGTGELFFGEGSRLTVL.

The V and J genes are TRBV5-1 and TRBJ2-5; perhaps TRBD1 as D (5 bases). Germline loops: CDR1 SGHRS, CDR2 YFSETQ. The CDR3 extends over 16 amino acids. Between the trimmed V and J ends, which lost 4 bases and 2 bases, there was a span of 18 bases. CDR3 DNA sequence: TGCGCCAGCAGCAAAGATAAGACAGTGGGTCAAGAGACCCAGTACTTC. Translation: CASSKDKTVGQETQYF.

This chain joins TRBV27 and TRBJ2-1; TRBD2 matches 9 bases. In germline, CDR1 is MNHEY, CDR2 SMNVEV (reference sequence). The CDR3 is 14 amino acids. The ends lost 6 bases at V and 5 bases at J; junction bases unmatched: 5. CDR3 DNA sequence: TGTGCCAGCAGAGGAGCGGGAGGCCACAATGAGCAGTTCTTC. Encoded protein: CASRGAGGHNEQFF.

J is TRBJ2-5 and V is TRBV11-2; 12 bases map to TRBD2. CDR1 SGHAT and CDR2 FQNNGV come from the germline V gene. CDR3 size: 14 residues. The trim removed 5 bases at V and 5 bases at J, leaving 3 bases unmatched. CDR3 protein: CASSPTSGGETQYF. The CDR3 nucleotides are TGTGCCAGCAGCCCAACTAGCGGGGGGGAGACCCAGTACTTC.

Regarding this clone: At one end, the junction sequence differs from germline, possibly due to a read error. The chain is built from TRBV28 and TRBJ1-1, with TRBD1 matching 7 bases. CDR1 is MDHEN and CDR2 is SYDVKM in the germline V gene. This CDR3 spans 10 amino acids. CDR3 bases: TGTGCCAGCAGCACCCCCGGGACAGCCTTT. Its translation is CASSTPGTAF.

This clone is a singleton in its sample. This rearrangement joins TRBV27 to TRBJ2-7; no reliable D call. This CDR3 has 15 residues. Germline CDR1 reads MNHEY; CDR2 reads SMNVEV (reference sequence). V lost 3 bases, J lost 4 bases, and 16 bases lay in between. The CDR3 protein is CASSLTGSRFYEQYF. The CDR3 nucleotides read TGTGCCAGCAGTTTGACCGGGTCAAGATTTTACGAGCAGTACTTC.

The chain uses TRBV5-1 and TRBJ2-5, with TRBD1 identical over 10 bases. Trimming cost V 4 bases and J 9 bases; bases outside gene matches: 9. The germline V gene encodes CDR1 SGHRS and CDR2 YFSETQ. CDR3 length: 14 residues. CDR3 nucleotides: TGCGCCAGCAGCGAGACAGGGGGCGCCGAGCCCCAGTACTTC. Translation: CASSETGGAEPQYF.

This rearrangement joins TRBV9 to TRBJ2-3; no clear D. The CDR3 has 15 residues. Germline-derived CDR1 and CDR2 are SGDLS and YYNGEE. Trimming took 0 bases from V and 6 from J, leaving 14 bases between them. For the CDR3, the DNA is TGTGCCAGCAGCGTAGTAAAATCTATGGAGGATACGCAGTATTTT. Protein product: CASSVVKSMEDTQYF.

V usage is TRBV19 and J usage is TRBJ1-1; D is unresolved. The CDR3 covers 11 residues. From germline, CDR1 is LNHDA and CDR2 SQIVND (reference sequence). The V gene lost 11 bases and the J gene lost 8 bases, with 15 bases spanning the gap. The CDR3 DNA sequence: TGTGCCCGATTTGAGCACTGCGAAGCTTTCTTT. Translated, it gives CARFEHCEAFF.

This clone was detected a few times. The rearrangement links TRBV5-1 to TRBJ2-3, with TRBD2 as a possible D gene (7 bases). The CDR3 spans 15 residues. Trimming pared 5 bases from V and 3 bases from J, leaving 16 bases between. Looked up from germline, CDR1 is SGHRS and CDR2 is YFSETQ. CDR3: CASRGAKGGTDTQYF. The DNA of the CDR3 is TGCGCCAGCAGGGGGGCAAAGGGAGGGACAGATACGCAGTATTTT. Together with reference TRBV5-1 and TRBJ2-3, the CDR3 gives the full variable domain: KAGVTQTPRYLIKTRGQQVTLSCSPISGHRSVSWYQQTPGQGLQFLFEYFSETQRNKGNFPGRFSGRQFSNSRSEMNVSTLELGDSALYLCASRGAKGGTDTQYFGPGTRLTVL.

This clone was recorded only once. As DNA, the CDR3 is TGTGCCAGCAGAGATACAGGCCGCAAGCAGTACTTC. It encodes CASRDTGRKQYF. The V gene is TRBV25-1, the J gene TRBJ2-7; tentative D call: TRBD1 (5 bases). The V end lost 6 bases, the J end lost 8 bases, and 14 bases lay between the germline ends. This CDR3 has 12 amino acids. Germline V lookup: CDR1 MGHDK, CDR2 SYGVNS.

The genes are TRBV7-2 and TRBJ1-1, with 8 bases that match TRBD1. The germline CDR1 and CDR2 sequences are SGHTA and FQGNSA. After removal of 2 bases from V and 6 bases from J, the junction contained 8 bases not matched to a gene. The CDR3 consists of 15 residues. CDR3 in amino acids: CASSLYDRGYAEAFF. Written as DNA, the CDR3 is TGTGCCAGCAGCTTATACGACAGGGGCTACGCTGAAGCTTTCTTT.

This chain joins TRBV25-1 and TRBJ2-3, with 8 bases lining up with TRBD2. The CDR3 is 17 amino acids. CDR1 and CDR2 from the germline V gene are MGHDK and SYGVNS. V trimming: 4 bases; J trimming: 2 bases; junction bases outside the gene matches: 11. CDR3 nucleotide sequence: TGTGCCAGCAGTGGGGCGGGGGGCCTAACTTACACAGATACGCAGTATTTT. It encodes CASSGAGGLTYTDTQYF.

This rearrangement joins TRBV4-1 to TRBJ2-2, with 7 bases aligning to TRBD2. With 0 bases clipped from V and 0 bases from J, the junction kept 7 bases outside the gene matches. Germline loops: CDR1 MGHRA, CDR2 YSYEKL. The CDR3 consists of 18 residues. CDR3 DNA: TGCGCCAGCAGCCAAGATGGCCCCCTAGCGGCGAACACCGGGGAGCTGTTTTTT. It specifies CASSQDGPLAANTGELFF.

V and J are TRBV7-9 and TRBJ2-7; D gene uncertain. The CDR3 runs 14 residues. Between the trimmed V and J ends, which lost 2 bases and 2 bases, there was a span of 10 bases. CDR1 SEHNR and CDR2 FQNEAQ come from the germline V gene (reference sequence). As DNA, the CDR3 is TGTGCCAGCAGCTTACAAGACACTGCCTACGAGCAGTACTTC. It specifies CASSLQDTAYEQYF.